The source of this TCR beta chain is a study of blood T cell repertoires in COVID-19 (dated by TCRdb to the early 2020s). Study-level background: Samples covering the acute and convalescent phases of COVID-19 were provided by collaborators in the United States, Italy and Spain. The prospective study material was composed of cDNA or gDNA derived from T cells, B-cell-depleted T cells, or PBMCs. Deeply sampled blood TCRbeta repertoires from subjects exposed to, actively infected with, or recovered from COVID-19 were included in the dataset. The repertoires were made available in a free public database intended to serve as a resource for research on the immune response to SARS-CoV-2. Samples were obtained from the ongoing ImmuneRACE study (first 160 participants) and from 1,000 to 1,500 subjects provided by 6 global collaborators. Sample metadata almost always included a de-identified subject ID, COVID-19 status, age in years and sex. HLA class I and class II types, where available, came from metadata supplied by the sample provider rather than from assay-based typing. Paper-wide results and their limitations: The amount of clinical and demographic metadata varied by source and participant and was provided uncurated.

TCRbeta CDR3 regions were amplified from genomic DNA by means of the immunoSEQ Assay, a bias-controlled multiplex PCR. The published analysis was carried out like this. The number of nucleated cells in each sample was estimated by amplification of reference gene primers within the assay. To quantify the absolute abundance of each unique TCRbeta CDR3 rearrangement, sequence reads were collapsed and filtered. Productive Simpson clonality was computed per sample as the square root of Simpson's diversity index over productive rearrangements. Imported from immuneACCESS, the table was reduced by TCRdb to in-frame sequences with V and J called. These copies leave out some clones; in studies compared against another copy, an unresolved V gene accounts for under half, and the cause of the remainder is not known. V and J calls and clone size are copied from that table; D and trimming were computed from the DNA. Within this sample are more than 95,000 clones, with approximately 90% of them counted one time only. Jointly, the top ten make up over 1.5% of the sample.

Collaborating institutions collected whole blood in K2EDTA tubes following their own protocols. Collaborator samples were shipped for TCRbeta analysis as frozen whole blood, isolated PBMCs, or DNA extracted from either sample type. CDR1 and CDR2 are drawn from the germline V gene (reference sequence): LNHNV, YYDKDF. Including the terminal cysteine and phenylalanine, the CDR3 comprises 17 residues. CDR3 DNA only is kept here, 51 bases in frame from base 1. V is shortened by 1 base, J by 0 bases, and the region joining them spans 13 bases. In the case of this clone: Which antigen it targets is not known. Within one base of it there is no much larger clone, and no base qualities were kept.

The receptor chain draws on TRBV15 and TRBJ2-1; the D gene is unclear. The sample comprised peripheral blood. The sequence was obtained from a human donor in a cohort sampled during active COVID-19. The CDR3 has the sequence CATSRGPTKTSYNEQFF. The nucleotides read TGTGCCACCAGCAGAGGCCCAACTAAGACCTCCTACAATGAGCAGTTCTTC.